The clone carrying this TCR beta chain was detected a few times. What it binds is not known. The sample contains more than one DNA sequence encoding this CDR3. Of the isolated RNA, all was reverse transcribed, and so the sequenced material was expressed TCRB transcripts. Here immunoSEQ multiplex PCR was the method, and the copy in TCRdb shows in-frame clones only, minus some. Of about 330,000 clones listed, 11% were seen once; the top ten hold over 0.015%. The data were obtained in a study of beta chain features in type 1 diabetes. Background on the study: Healthy donors and patients showed comparable age, gender and cell yields.

V was clipped by 0 bases and J by 2 bases, with 5 bases between them. Germline V gene lookup returns CDR1 SGDLS and CDR2 YYNGEE. The CDR3 is made up of 13 amino acids. Study-level findings and limits: The question left open here concerned HLA type influencing TCRB rearrangement.

Sequencing was done on a sample of naive CD4+ T cells from blood. The chain recombines TRBV9 with TRBJ1-2; possible D gene TRBD1, 5 bases. The origin of this receptor is a woman in her twenties or thirties in good health. The CDR3 sequence: CASSVGQNYGYTF. CDR3 bases: TGTGCCAGCAGCGTAGGACAGAACTATGGCTACACCTTC.